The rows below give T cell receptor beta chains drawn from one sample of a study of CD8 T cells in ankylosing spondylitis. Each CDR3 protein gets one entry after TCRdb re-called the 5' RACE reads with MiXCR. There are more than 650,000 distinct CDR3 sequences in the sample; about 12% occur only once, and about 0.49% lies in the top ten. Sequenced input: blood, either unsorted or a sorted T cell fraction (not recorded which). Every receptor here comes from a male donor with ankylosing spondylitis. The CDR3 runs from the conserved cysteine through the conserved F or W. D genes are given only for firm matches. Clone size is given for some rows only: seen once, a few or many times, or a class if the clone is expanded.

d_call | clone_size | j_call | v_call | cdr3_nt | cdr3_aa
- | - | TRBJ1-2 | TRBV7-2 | TGTGCCAGCAGCTTAGTTCCAGATTTAAACTATGGCTACACCTTC | CASSLVPDLNYGYTF
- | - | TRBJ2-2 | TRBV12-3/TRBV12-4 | TGTGCCAGCAGTTTTTCAGCGGCGAACACCGGGGAGCTGTTTTTT | CASSFSAANTGELFF
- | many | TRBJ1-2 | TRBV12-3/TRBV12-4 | TGTGCCAGCAGCCCTATGACAAAGGAGGGCTACACCTTC | CASSPMTKEGYTF
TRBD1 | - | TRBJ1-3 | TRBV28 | TGTGCCAGCAGTGATCTCGGGACAGTATCTGGAAACACCATATATTTT | CASSDLGTVSGNTIYF
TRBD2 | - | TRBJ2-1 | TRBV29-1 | TGCAGCGTTGAAGATAGGACTAGCGGGGGGCCCTACTCCTACAATGAGCAGTTCTTC | CSVEDRTSGGPYSYNEQFF
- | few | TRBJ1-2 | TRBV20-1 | TGCAGTGCTATTAGGGTACAGAATGCTAACTATGGCTACACCTTC | CSAIRVQNANYGYTF
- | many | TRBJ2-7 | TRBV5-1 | TGCGCCAGCAGCTTGATTCGCCAGGGAACATACGAGCAGTACTTC | CASSLIRQGTYEQYF
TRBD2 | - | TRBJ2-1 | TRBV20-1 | TGCAGTGCTAGACTAGCGGGTGTGAGTGAGCAGTTCTTC | CSARLAGVSEQFF
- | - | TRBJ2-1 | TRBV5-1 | TGCGCCAGCAGCAAGGACCGAAGGGCCTCCTACAATGAGCAGTTCTTC | CASSKDRRASYNEQFF
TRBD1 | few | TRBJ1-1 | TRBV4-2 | TGTGCCAGCAGCCGGTGGGACAGGGGAGCGAACACTGAAGCTTTCTTT | CASSRWDRGANTEAFF
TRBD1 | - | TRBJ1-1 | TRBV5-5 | TGTGCCAGCAGCAACCCAACCGGGACAGTGGGGAACACTGAAGCTTTCTTT | CASSNPTGTVGNTEAFF
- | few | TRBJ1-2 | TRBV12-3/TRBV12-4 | TGTGCCAGCAGTTCCTTGAGCCGAGGGCCTAACTATGGCTACACCTTC | CASSSLSRGPNYGYTF
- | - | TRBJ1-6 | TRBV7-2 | TGTGCCAGCAGGCGACGGGCAGGGCAGAATTCACCCCTCCACTTT | CASRRRAGQNSPLHF
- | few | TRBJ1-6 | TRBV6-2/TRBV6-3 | TGTGCCAGCAGTTACCGGGGTCCTACCTATAATTCACCCCTCCACTTT | CASSYRGPTYNSPLHF
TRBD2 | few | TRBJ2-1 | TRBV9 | TGTGCCAGCAGCGTAGGGCTTATAGCGGGAGGGCCTTATCGCAATGAGCAGTTCTTC | CASSVGLIAGGPYRNEQFF
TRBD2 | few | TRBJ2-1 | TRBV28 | TGTGCCAGCAGTCATCGGGGGACTAGCGGGTATGAGCAGTTCTTC | CASSHRGTSGYEQFF
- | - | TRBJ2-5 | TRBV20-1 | TGCAGTGCTAGTCGAGGGGTCCAAGAGACCCAGTACTTC | CSASRGVQETQYF
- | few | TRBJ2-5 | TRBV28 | TGTGCCAGCGCGGTGACAGCTCAAGAGACCCAGTACTTC | CASAVTAQETQYF
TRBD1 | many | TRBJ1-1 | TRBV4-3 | TGCGCCAGCAGAGCCTGGACAGGGTCGGACACTGAAGCTTTCTTT | CASRAWTGSDTEAFF
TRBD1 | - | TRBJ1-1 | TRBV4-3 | TGCGCCAGCAGCCAAAAACAGGGGCTGAACACTGAAGCTTTCTTT | CASSQKQGLNTEAFF
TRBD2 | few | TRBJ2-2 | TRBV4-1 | TGCGCCAGCAGCCCGGGACTAGCGGGAGGCCAGAGCACCGGGGAGCTGTTTTTT | CASSPGLAGGQSTGELFF
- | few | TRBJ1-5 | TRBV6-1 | TGTGCCAGCAGGAGACAGGTTAATGGGAATCAGCCCCAGCATTTT | CASRRQVNGNQPQHF
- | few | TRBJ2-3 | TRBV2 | TGTGCCAGCAGTGAGACGCCCATCCCCGGGGATACGCAGTATTTT | CASSETPIPGDTQYF
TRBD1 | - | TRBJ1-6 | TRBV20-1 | TGCAGTGCTAGAGGAGACAGGGACCATTCACCCCTCCACTTT | CSARGDRDHSPLHF
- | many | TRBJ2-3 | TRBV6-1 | TGTGCCAGCAGTACGACGGGCACAGATACGCAGTATTTT | CASSTTGTDTQYF
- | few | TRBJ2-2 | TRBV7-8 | TGTGCCAGCAGCCCTAGCGAGCCCGGGGAGCTGTTTTTT | CASSPSEPGELFF
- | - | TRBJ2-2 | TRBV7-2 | TGTGCCAGCAGCCAGGGACCGGTCACCGGGGAGCTGTTTTTT | CASSQGPVTGELFF
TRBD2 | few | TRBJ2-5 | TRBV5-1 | TGCGCCAGCAGCCTCGAGGCTAGCGGGAACCAAGAGACCCAGTACTTC | CASSLEASGNQETQYF
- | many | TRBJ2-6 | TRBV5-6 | TGTGCCAGCAGCTGGTGGGGAAGGGGGACTGGGGCCAACGTCCTGACTTTC | CASSWWGRGTGANVLTF
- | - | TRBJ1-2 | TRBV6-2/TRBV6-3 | TGTGCCAGCAGTTACGAGGGGCAGGGAATCCCAGAGTTAAGCTACACCTTC | CASSYEGQGIPELSYTF
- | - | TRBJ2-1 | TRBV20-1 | TGCAGTGCTAAAGAGGGCGGCTACAATGAGCAGTTCTTC | CSAKEGGYNEQFF
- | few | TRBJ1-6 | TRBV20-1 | TGCAGTGCTTGTGCGGCTCCCTATAATTCACCCCTCCACTTT | CSACAAPYNSPLHF
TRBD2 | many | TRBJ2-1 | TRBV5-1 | TGCGCCAGCAGTTCCGGGGGGGGCTACAATGAGCAGTTCTTC | CASSSGGGYNEQFF
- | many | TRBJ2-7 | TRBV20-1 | TGCAGTGCTAGCACCACTGGCGAGCAGTACTTC | CSASTTGEQYF
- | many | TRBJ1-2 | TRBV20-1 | TGCAGTGCTCCCGGACTGTATGGCTACACCTTC | CSAPGLYGYTF
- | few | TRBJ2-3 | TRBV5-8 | TGTGCCAGCAGCCAGGGGCAGCGGGGCACAGATACGCAGTATTTT | CASSQGQRGTDTQYF
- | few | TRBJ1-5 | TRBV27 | TGTGCCAGCAGTTTATCCGGTTCGCCCGCTAGCAATCAGCCCCAGCATTTT | CASSLSGSPASNQPQHF
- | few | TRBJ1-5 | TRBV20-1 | TGCAGCCTGAGGAACTCACCCAATCAGCCCCAGCATTTT | CSLRNSPNQPQHF
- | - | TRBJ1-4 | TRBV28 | TGTGCCAGCAGCTACGCTGGGAGGGAGTTTGAAAAACTGTTTTTT | CASSYAGREFEKLFF
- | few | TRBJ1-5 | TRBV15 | TGTGCCACCAGCAGAACATCGGTGGATCAGCCCCAGCATTTT | CATSRTSVDQPQHF
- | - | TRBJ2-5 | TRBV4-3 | TGCGCCAGCAGCCAAGGGTTTTGGGGAGAGGGGGAGACCCAGTACTTC | CASSQGFWGEGETQYF
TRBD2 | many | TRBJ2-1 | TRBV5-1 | TGCGCCAGCAGCCCCTCTACAACTAGCGGTTGGTACAATGAGCAGTTCTTC | CASSPSTTSGWYNEQFF
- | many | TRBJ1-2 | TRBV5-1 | TGCGCCAGCAGCTTGTTTTCAGTTAACTATGGCTACACCTTC | CASSLFSVNYGYTF
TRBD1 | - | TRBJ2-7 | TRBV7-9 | TGTGCCAGCAGCTCCGGACAGGGTCCCACCTACGAGCAGTACTTC | CASSSGQGPTYEQYF
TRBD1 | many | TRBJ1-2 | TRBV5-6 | TGTGCCAGCAGTTCTACAGGGGCGAACTATGGCTACACCTTC | CASSSTGANYGYTF
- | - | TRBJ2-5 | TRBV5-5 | TGTGCCAGCAGCTTGGAGGGCTCCCCCGGGGAGACCCAGTACTTC | CASSLEGSPGETQYF
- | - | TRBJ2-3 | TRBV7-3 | TGTGCCAGCAGCAGGACGACAGTCACAGATACGCAGTATTTT | CASSRTTVTDTQYF
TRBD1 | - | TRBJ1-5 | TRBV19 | TGTGCCAGTAGTCAAGGGACAGGGGTTCAGCCCCAGCATTTT | CASSQGTGVQPQHF
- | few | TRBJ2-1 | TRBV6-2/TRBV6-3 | TGTGCCAGCACTAGAAGCAATGAGCAGTTCTTC | CASTRSNEQFF
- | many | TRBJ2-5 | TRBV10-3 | TGTGCCATCTCTAGGACAGTGCCGGAAGAGACCCAGTACTTC | CAISRTVPEETQYF
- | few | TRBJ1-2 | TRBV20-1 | TGCAGTGCTAGAGATCCGCGGGGGAGCTATGGCTACACCTTC | CSARDPRGSYGYTF
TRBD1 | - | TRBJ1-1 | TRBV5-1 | TGCGCCAGCAGCGTATCAGGGGGCAGGAACACTGAAGCTTTCTTT | CASSVSGGRNTEAFF
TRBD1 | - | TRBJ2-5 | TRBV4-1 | TGCGCCAGCAGCCAAGAAGACAGGGTCGAGACCCAGTACTTC | CASSQEDRVETQYF
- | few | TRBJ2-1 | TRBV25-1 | TGTGCCAGCAGTGACCAGGTTCTCCCCAATGAGCAGTTCTTC | CASSDQVLPNEQFF
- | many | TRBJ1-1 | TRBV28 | TGTGCCAGCAAAGGCACTGAAGCTTTCTTT | CASKGTEAFF
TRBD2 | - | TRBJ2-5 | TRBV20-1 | TGCAGTGCTAGAGACCAAGGACTAGCGAAAGAGACCCAGTACTTC | CSARDQGLAKETQYF
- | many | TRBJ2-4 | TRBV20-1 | TGCAGTGCTAGGAAAGGGGATCGGGTAGGGCAGTACTTC | CSARKGDRVGQYF
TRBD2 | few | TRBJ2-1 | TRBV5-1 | TGCGCCAGCAGCTTGAACAGCGGGAGGGGGGACAATGAGCAGTTCTTC | CASSLNSGRGDNEQFF
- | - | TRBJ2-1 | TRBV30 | TGTGCCTGGAGTGTAACGGGACATGAGCAGTTCTTC | CAWSVTGHEQFF
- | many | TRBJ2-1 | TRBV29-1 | TGCAGCTCCTACTCTAGCTCCTACAATGAGCAGTTCTTC | CSSYSSSYNEQFF